The rows below give T cell receptor beta chains drawn from one sample of a study of early T cells in non-severe SARS-CoV-2 infection. In TCRdb, the 5' RACE reads were re-called with MiXCR into one record per CDR3 protein. The top ten hold 20% of the sample, which has some 57,000 distinct CDR3 sequences, 7% to 10% seen once. The source material was whole blood. These receptors were collected from an adult who was a healthcare worker with PCR-confirmed SARS-CoV-2 infection or an uninfected control (not recorded which). The CDR3 runs from the conserved cysteine through the conserved F or W. A D gene is named only where the DNA matches it firmly. Clone size appears in some rows only: once, few, many, or a class for an expanded clone.

clone size: few
J gene: TRBJ1-5
D gene: .
V gene: TRBV7-8
CDR3 DNA: TGTGCCAGCAGCTCCTTAGGACCCCAGCCCCAGCATTTT
CDR3 protein: CASSSLGPQPQHF

clone size: many
J gene: TRBJ1-1
D gene: .
V gene: TRBV12-3/TRBV12-4
CDR3 DNA: TGTGCCAGCAGCCTCGGACAGCTGAACACTGAAGCTTTCTTT
CDR3 protein: CASSLGQLNTEAFF

clone size: many
J gene: TRBJ2-1
D gene: .
V gene: TRBV7-9
CDR3 DNA: TGTGCCAGCAGCCGGACAGACAATGAGCAGTTCTTC
CDR3 protein: CASSRTDNEQFF

clone size: many
J gene: TRBJ2-7
D gene: .
V gene: TRBV11-2
CDR3 DNA: TGTGCCAGCAGCTTAGATCCGAGCCTAAACGAGCAGTACTTC
CDR3 protein: CASSLDPSLNEQYF

clone size: few
J gene: TRBJ2-3
D gene: .
V gene: TRBV7-9
CDR3 DNA: TGTGCCAGCAGCTTAGAACAGGTCATAGATACGCAGTATTTT
CDR3 protein: CASSLEQVIDTQYF

clone size: .
J gene: TRBJ2-5
D gene: .
V gene: TRBV6-5
CDR3 DNA: TGTGCCAGCAGTGAGACGGAGGGGGAGACCCAGTACTTC
CDR3 protein: CASSETEGETQYF

clone size: .
J gene: TRBJ1-1
D gene: .
V gene: TRBV20-1
CDR3 DNA: TGCAGTGCTAGAGATCAGGGGACCCTGAACACTGAAGCTTTCTTT
CDR3 protein: CSARDQGTLNTEAFF

clone size: few
J gene: TRBJ1-4
D gene: TRBD1
V gene: TRBV5-1
CDR3 DNA: TGCGCCAGCAGCCCAGGGGGCTTAGGTGAAAAACTGTTTTTT
CDR3 protein: CASSPGGLGEKLFF

clone size: .
J gene: TRBJ2-7
D gene: .
V gene: TRBV13
CDR3 DNA: TGTGCCAGCAGCTTAGCGTCGGATGGCCCCTACGAGCAGTACTTC
CDR3 protein: CASSLASDGPYEQYF

clone size: many
J gene: TRBJ1-2
D gene: TRBD1
V gene: TRBV20-1
CDR3 DNA: TGCAGTGCTACCGGGACAGCTCTTAACTATGGCTACACCTTC
CDR3 protein: CSATGTALNYGYTF

clone size: few
J gene: TRBJ2-5
D gene: .
V gene: TRBV21-1
CDR3 DNA: TGTGCCAGCAGCAAGGACAGCCAAGAGACCCAGTACTTC
CDR3 protein: CASSKDSQETQYF

clone size: many
J gene: TRBJ2-3
D gene: TRBD2
V gene: TRBV9
CDR3 DNA: TGTGCCAGCAGCGTAGCTAGCGGGACAGATACGCAGTATTTT
CDR3 protein: CASSVASGTDTQYF

clone size: many
J gene: TRBJ2-3
D gene: TRBD2
V gene: TRBV20-1
CDR3 DNA: TGCAGTGCCCTAGGGGCCCTTGAGCGGGGGGGCACAGATACGCAGTATTTT
CDR3 protein: CSALGALERGGTDTQYF

clone size: .
J gene: TRBJ2-1
D gene: .
V gene: TRBV20-1
CDR3 DNA: TGCAGTGCCAGAGAAGGGAGCTCCTACAATGAGCAGTTCTTC
CDR3 protein: CSAREGSSYNEQFF

clone size: many
J gene: TRBJ2-3
D gene: .
V gene: TRBV6-6
CDR3 DNA: TGTGCCAGCAGTCCCAATTTCGATACGCAGTATTTT
CDR3 protein: CASSPNFDTQYF

clone size: .
J gene: TRBJ1-2
D gene: TRBD1
V gene: TRBV6-2/TRBV6-3
CDR3 DNA: TGTGCCAGCAGGGCTGTGGACAGGTTTAACTATGGCTACACCTTC
CDR3 protein: CASRAVDRFNYGYTF

clone size: many
J gene: TRBJ1-1
D gene: .
V gene: TRBV15
CDR3 DNA: TGTGCCACCAGCAGAGATCCGGGGAACACTGAAGCTTTCTTT
CDR3 protein: CATSRDPGNTEAFF

clone size: few
J gene: TRBJ2-3
D gene: .
V gene: TRBV20-1
CDR3 DNA: TGCAGTGCTAGGGGGCAAGGCGGTTACACAGATACGCAGTATTTT
CDR3 protein: CSARGQGGYTDTQYF

clone size: .
J gene: TRBJ2-5
D gene: .
V gene: TRBV7-9
CDR3 DNA: TGTGCCAGCAGCTTGCCTCAACTCGAGACCCAGTACTTC
CDR3 protein: CASSLPQLETQYF

clone size: many
J gene: TRBJ2-1
D gene: .
V gene: TRBV10-2
CDR3 DNA: TGCGCCAGCAGTGACGGGGTAGCCCATGAGCAGTTCTTC
CDR3 protein: CASSDGVAHEQFF

clone size: few
J gene: TRBJ2-2
D gene: .
V gene: TRBV12-3/TRBV12-4
CDR3 DNA: TGTGCCAGCACCTCTCACCCAAGAACCGGGGAGCTGTTTTTT
CDR3 protein: CASTSHPRTGELFF

clone size: .
J gene: TRBJ1-2
D gene: .
V gene: TRBV2
CDR3 DNA: TGTGCCAGCAGTGAAGGGGGGCGACGGAATAACTATGGCTACACCTTC
CDR3 protein: CASSEGGRRNNYGYTF

clone size: many
J gene: TRBJ1-1
D gene: TRBD1
V gene: TRBV5-1
CDR3 DNA: TGCGCCAGCACCGCCGGGACAGGGCCCTCGTGGAACACTGAAGCTTTCTTT
CDR3 protein: CASTAGTGPSWNTEAFF

clone size: few
J gene: TRBJ1-4
D gene: .
V gene: TRBV4-1
CDR3 DNA: TGCGCCAGCAGCCATCCGGGTAGCACTAATGAAAAACTGTTTTTT
CDR3 protein: CASSHPGSTNEKLFF

clone size: many
J gene: TRBJ1-1
D gene: .
V gene: TRBV27
CDR3 DNA: TGTGCCAGCAGTTTTGTCCGAGGGGACACTGAAGCTTTCTTT
CDR3 protein: CASSFVRGDTEAFF

clone size: .
J gene: TRBJ2-5
D gene: TRBD2
V gene: TRBV7-8
CDR3 DNA: TGTGCCAGCAGCTTCCGACTAGCGGGGAGTCAAGAGACCCAGTACTTC
CDR3 protein: CASSFRLAGSQETQYF

clone size: few
J gene: TRBJ2-5
D gene: .
V gene: TRBV7-3
CDR3 DNA: TGTGCCAGCAGCTTACGACTTCAAGAGACCCAGTACTTC
CDR3 protein: CASSLRLQETQYF

clone size: .
J gene: TRBJ1-2
D gene: .
V gene: TRBV5-1
CDR3 DNA: TGCGCCAGCAGCCCGGGGGGAAACTATGGCTACACCTTC
CDR3 protein: CASSPGGNYGYTF

clone size: few
J gene: TRBJ2-3
D gene: TRBD2
V gene: TRBV27
CDR3 DNA: TGTGCCAGCAGTAGGGGACTAGCGGGGGTCTCCACAGATACGCAGTATTTT
CDR3 protein: CASSRGLAGVSTDTQYF

clone size: many
J gene: TRBJ2-1
D gene: TRBD1
V gene: TRBV3-1
CDR3 DNA: TGTGCCAGCAGCCCGGACAGGGGGCGCAGCGGGGGCACCTACAATGAGCAGTTCTTC
CDR3 protein: CASSPDRGRSGGTYNEQFF

clone size: few
J gene: TRBJ2-3
D gene: .
V gene: TRBV12-3/TRBV12-4
CDR3 DNA: TGTGCCAGCAGTTTAGCGGAAGGTAGTACGCAGTATTTT
CDR3 protein: CASSLAEGSTQYF

clone size: few
J gene: TRBJ1-2
D gene: .
V gene: TRBV29-1
CDR3 DNA: TGCAGCGTCGGGGGGCGACGTGGCTACACCTTC
CDR3 protein: CSVGGRRGYTF

clone size: few
J gene: TRBJ2-7
D gene: .
V gene: TRBV7-2
CDR3 DNA: TGTGCCAGCAGCTTTTCAGGGTACGAGCAGTACTTC
CDR3 protein: CASSFSGYEQYF

clone size: .
J gene: TRBJ2-1
D gene: TRBD2
V gene: TRBV5-1
CDR3 DNA: TGCGCCAGCAGCTTAACTAGCGGGGGGTCTATCAATGAGCAGTTCTTC
CDR3 protein: CASSLTSGGSINEQFF

clone size: few
J gene: TRBJ2-7
D gene: .
V gene: TRBV29-1
CDR3 DNA: TGCAGCGTTCGGACCTCGGTCCACGAGCAGTACTTC
CDR3 protein: CSVRTSVHEQYF